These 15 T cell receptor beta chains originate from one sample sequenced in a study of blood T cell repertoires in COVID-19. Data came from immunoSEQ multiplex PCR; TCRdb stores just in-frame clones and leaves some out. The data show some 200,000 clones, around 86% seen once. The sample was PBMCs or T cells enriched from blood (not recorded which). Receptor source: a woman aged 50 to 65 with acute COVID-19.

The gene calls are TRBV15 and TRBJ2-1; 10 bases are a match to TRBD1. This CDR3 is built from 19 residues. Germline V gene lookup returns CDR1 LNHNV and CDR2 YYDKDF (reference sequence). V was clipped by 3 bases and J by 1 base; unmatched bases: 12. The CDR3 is CATSSPASRQGASYNEQFF. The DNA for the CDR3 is TGTGCCACCAGCAGTCCAGCTAGTCGACAGGGGGCATCCTACAATGAGCAGTTCTTC.

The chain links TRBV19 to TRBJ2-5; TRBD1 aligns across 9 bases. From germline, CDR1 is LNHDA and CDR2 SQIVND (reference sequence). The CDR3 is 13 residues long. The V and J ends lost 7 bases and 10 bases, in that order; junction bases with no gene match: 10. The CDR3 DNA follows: TGTGCCAGTACACCGGGACAGGGATTGGGCCAGTACTTC. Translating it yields CASTPGQGLGQYF.

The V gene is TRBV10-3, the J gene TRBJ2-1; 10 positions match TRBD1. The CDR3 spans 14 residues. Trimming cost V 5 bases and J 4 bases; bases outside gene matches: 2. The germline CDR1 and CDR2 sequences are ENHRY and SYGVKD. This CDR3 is CAISRTGGYNEQFF. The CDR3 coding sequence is TGTGCCATCAGTCGGACAGGGGGATACAATGAGCAGTTCTTC.

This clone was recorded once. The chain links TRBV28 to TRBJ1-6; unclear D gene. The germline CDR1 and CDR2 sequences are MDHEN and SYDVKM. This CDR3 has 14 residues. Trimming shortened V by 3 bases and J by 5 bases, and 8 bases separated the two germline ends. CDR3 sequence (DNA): TGTGCCAGCAGTTTCGGCCAGGATAATTCACCCCTCCACTTT. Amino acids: CASSFGQDNSPLHF.

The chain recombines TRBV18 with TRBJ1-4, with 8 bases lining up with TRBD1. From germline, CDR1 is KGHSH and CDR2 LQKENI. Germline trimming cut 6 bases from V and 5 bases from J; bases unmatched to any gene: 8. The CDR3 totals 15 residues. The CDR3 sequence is CASSRTGGTNEKLFF. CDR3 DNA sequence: TGTGCCAGCTCCCGCACAGGGGGAACAAATGAAAAACTGTTTTTT.

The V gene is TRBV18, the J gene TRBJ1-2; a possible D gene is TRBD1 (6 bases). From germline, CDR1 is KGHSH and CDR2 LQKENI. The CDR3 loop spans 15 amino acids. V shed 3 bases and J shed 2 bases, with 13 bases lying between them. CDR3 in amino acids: CASSPEQGPNYGYTF. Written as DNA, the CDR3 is TGTGCCAGCTCACCGGAACAGGGACCAAACTATGGCTACACCTTC.

The CDR3 coding sequence is TGTGCCAGCAGTCCACAGGGGATTAATGAAAAACTGTTTTTT. This encodes CASSPQGINEKLFF. This sequence joins TRBV28 and TRBJ1-4; 7 positions agree with TRBD1. This CDR3 has 14 residues. The germline gives CDR1 MDHEN, CDR2 SYDVKM. J was trimmed by 4 bases and V by 5 bases; bases with no gene match: 4.

The chain's CDR3 is CASSTDRNQPQHF. In nucleotides, the CDR3 is TGTGCCAGTAGTACCGACAGAAATCAGCCCCAGCATTTT. The chain uses TRBV19 and TRBJ1-5; a possible D gene is TRBD1 (5 bases). CDR1 is LNHDA and CDR2 is SQIVND in the germline V gene (reference sequence). The V gene lost 4 bases and the J gene lost 4 bases, with 8 bases spanning the gap. The CDR3 is made up of 13 amino acids.

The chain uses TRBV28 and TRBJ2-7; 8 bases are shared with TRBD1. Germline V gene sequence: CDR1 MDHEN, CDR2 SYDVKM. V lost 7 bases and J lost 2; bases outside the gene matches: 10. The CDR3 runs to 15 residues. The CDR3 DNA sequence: TGTGCCAGCACTAGGTTGGACAGGGATACCTACGAGCAGTACTTC. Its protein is CASTRLDRDTYEQYF.

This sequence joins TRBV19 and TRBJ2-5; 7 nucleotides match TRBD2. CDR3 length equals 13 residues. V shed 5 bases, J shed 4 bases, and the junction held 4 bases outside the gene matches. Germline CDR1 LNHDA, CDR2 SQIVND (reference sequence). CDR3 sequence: CASSVTSRETQYF. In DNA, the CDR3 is TGTGCCAGTAGTGTGACTAGCAGAGAGACCCAGTACTTC.

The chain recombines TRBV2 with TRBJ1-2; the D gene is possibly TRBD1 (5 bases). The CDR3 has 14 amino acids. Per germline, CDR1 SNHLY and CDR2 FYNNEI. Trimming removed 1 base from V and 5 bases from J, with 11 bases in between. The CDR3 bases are TGTGCCAGCAGTGAAGAGGGACTTACATATGGCTACACCTTC. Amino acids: CASSEEGLTYGYTF.

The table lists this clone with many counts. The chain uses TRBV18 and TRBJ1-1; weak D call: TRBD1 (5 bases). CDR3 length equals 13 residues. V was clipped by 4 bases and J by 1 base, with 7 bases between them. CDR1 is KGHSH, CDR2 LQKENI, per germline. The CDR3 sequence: CASSLTGNTEAFF. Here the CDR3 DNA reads TGTGCCAGCTCACTAACAGGGAACACTGAAGCTTTCTTT.

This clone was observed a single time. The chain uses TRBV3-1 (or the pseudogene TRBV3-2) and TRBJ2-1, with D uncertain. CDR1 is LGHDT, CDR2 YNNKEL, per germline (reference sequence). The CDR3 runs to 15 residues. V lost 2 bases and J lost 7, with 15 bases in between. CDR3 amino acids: CASSQRRGIENEQFF. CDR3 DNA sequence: TGTGCCAGCAGCCAACGTCGCGGAATAGAGAATGAGCAGTTCTTC.

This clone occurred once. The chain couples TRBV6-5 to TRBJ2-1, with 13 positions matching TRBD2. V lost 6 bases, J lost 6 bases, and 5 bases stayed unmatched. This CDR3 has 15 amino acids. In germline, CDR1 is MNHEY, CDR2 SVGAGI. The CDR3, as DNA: TGTGCCAGCAGGTCGACTAGCGGGAGGACCAATGAGCAGTTCTTC. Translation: CASRSTSGRTNEQFF.

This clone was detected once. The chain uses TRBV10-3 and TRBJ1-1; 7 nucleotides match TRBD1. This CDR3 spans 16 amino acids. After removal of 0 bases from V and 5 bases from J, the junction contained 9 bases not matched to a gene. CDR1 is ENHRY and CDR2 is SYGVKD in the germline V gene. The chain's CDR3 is CAISESLLGGRTEAFF. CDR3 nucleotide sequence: TGTGCCATCAGTGAGTCTTTGTTAGGGGGCCGAACTGAAGCTTTCTTT.